Listed below are T cell receptor beta chains from one sample, sequenced in a study of cytomegalovirus exposure and HLA in healthy donors. Sequencing was performed with immunoSEQ multiplex PCR; in TCRdb, only in-frame clones are kept and a portion is missing. The sample holds under 200,000 clones, around four fifths seen once. Specimen: PBMCs. Receptors were obtained from a woman aged 18-29 years in good health and CMV-seronegative. CDR3s include the opening cysteine and the closing phenylalanine or tryptophan.

V gene: TRBV2
J gene: TRBJ2-2
CDR3 protein: CASSDNILSSGDTGELFF

V gene: TRBV5-1
J gene: TRBJ2-1
CDR3 protein: CASSGLAYNEQFF

V gene: TRBV1
J gene: TRBJ2-7
CDR3 protein: CTSHRGGSSYEQYF

V gene: TRBV2
J gene: TRBJ1-6
CDR3 protein: CARSIGGTAPEGNPLHF

V gene: TRBV6-5
J gene: TRBJ1-6
CDR3 protein: CASSYSDEGYNSPLHF

V gene: TRBV25-1
J gene: TRBJ2-7
CDR3 protein: CASSQAGTGGYEQYF

V gene: TRBV18
J gene: TRBJ1-5
CDR3 protein: CASSLLKDQPQHF

V gene: TRBV4-1
J gene: TRBJ2-1
CDR3 protein: CASSWGLAGGNEQFF

V gene: TRBV5-1
J gene: TRBJ1-6
CDR3 protein: CASSLTGTSNSPLHF

V gene: TRBV18
J gene: TRBJ2-1
CDR3 protein: CASSPGGEVKKFF

V gene: TRBV7-9
J gene: TRBJ2-2
CDR3 protein: CASSLRGANTGELFF

V gene: TRBV11-2
J gene: TRBJ2-7
CDR3 protein: CASSLRLAGYYEQYF

V gene: TRBV28
J gene: TRBJ1-2
CDR3 protein: CASSLGGGYAYGYTF

V gene: TRBV19
J gene: TRBJ2-1
CDR3 protein: CASSSSGGRPIYNEQFF

V gene: TRBV2
J gene: TRBJ2-1
CDR3 protein: CASSELLDNEQFF

V gene: TRBV10-3
J gene: TRBJ1-1
CDR3 protein: CAISERNRGLDTEAFF

V gene: TRBV2
J gene: TRBJ2-1
CDR3 protein: CASRTGAYNGQFF

V gene: TRBV7-6
J gene: TRBJ1-1
CDR3 protein: CASSPLPGGNTEAFF

V gene: TRBV5-1
J gene: TRBJ1-6
CDR3 protein: CASSPTTGAATSPLHF

V gene: TRBV6-1
J gene: TRBJ1-4
CDR3 protein: CASSEGRANEKLFF

V gene: TRBV28
J gene: TRBJ2-7
CDR3 protein: CASSYRVGRGGYEQYF

V gene: TRBV7-9
J gene: TRBJ1-1
CDR3 protein: CASSTTRTQNTEAFF

V gene: TRBV27
J gene: TRBJ1-1
CDR3 protein: CASSLGSNTEAFF

V gene: TRBV25-1
J gene: TRBJ2-3
CDR3 protein: CASSGGQGETDTQYF

V gene: TRBV11-2
J gene: TRBJ2-7
CDR3 protein: CASSPWRNTYEQYF

V gene: TRBV2
J gene: TRBJ2-1
CDR3 protein: CASSGDWEGINEQFF

V gene: TRBV25-1
J gene: TRBJ2-4
CDR3 protein: CASSDGSSIAKNIQYF

V gene: TRBV10-2
J gene: TRBJ1-1
CDR3 protein: CASSERTAVIVNTEAFF

V gene: TRBV18
J gene: TRBJ2-3
CDR3 protein: CASSPTSLSADTQYF

V gene: TRBV10-3
J gene: TRBJ1-3
CDR3 protein: CAIDRQGNTIYF

V gene: TRBV2
J gene: TRBJ1-1
CDR3 protein: CASSERGQFMNTEAFF

V gene: TRBV27
J gene: TRBJ1-1
CDR3 protein: CASSLSPLTEAFF

V gene: TRBV18
J gene: TRBJ2-7
CDR3 protein: CASSPQGGPYEQYF

V gene: TRBV4-1
J gene: TRBJ2-7
CDR3 protein: CASSQDPPRDRAYEQYF

V gene: TRBV18
J gene: TRBJ1-1
CDR3 protein: CASSPDAHYNTEAFF

V gene: TRBV4-1
J gene: TRBJ1-2
CDR3 protein: CASSYEARAGTPYGYTF

V gene: TRBV6-5
J gene: NA
CDR3 protein: CASSPRLSSYEQYF

V gene: TRBV18
J gene: TRBJ2-1
CDR3 protein: CASSPIANEQFF

V gene: TRBV4-2
J gene: TRBJ2-7
CDR3 protein: CASSQDPRASSYEQYF

V gene: TRBV29-1
J gene: TRBJ1-2
CDR3 protein: CSVVKGGTGVDTF

V gene: TRBV4-1
J gene: TRBJ2-7
CDR3 protein: CASSLRGFPYEQYF

V gene: TRBV19
J gene: TRBJ2-7
CDR3 protein: CASSSRQGKAREQYF

V gene: TRBV6-5
J gene: TRBJ1-1
CDR3 protein: CASRGQGAYTEAFF

V gene: TRBV7-9
J gene: TRBJ2-3
CDR3 protein: CASSVPSGGPDTQYF

V gene: TRBV5-1
J gene: TRBJ2-1
CDR3 protein: CASSVQGAHNEQFF

V gene: TRBV2
J gene: TRBJ2-1
CDR3 protein: CASSEGSSSYNEQFF